This T cell receptor beta chain was sequenced during a study of blood T cell repertoires in COVID-19 (dated by TCRdb to 2019 to 2021). Some background on the complete study: Collaborator samples came from the United States, Italy and Spain and covered acute and convalescent phases of COVID-19. The prospective study material was composed of cDNA or gDNA derived from T cells, B-cell-depleted T cells, or PBMCs. Subjects who had been exposed to COVID-19, were actively infected with it, or had recovered from it provided the deeply sampled blood TCRbeta repertoires that made up the dataset. The repertoires were released in a freely available public database intended as a resource for research on the immune response to SARS-CoV-2. The samples were drawn from the first 160 participants of the ongoing ImmuneRACE study and from more than 1,000 subjects provided by 6 global collaborators. Nearly every sample came with metadata listing a de-identified subject ID, COVID-19 status, age in years and sex. Where HLA class I and class II types were available, the types were taken from metadata supplied by the sample provider, not from assay-based typing. What the authors observed across the whole study: How much clinical and demographic metadata was included differed by source and by participant, and the metadata was provided uncurated.

In regard to this clone: The target of this receptor is not known. Per-base qualities were not stored, and no clone one base away is much larger.

V and J are truncated by 6 bases and 3 bases respectively, leaving an intervening sequence of 15 bases. For CDR1 and CDR2, the germline V gene lists SNHLY and FYNNEI. Reading from cysteine to phenylalanine, the CDR3 counts 15 amino acids. The DNA shown is the 45-base CDR3, in frame from base 1. One collaborating source in Seattle enrolled patients while the patients were actively infected and followed the patients over time throughout the course of disease. The collaborating institutions used their own protocols to collect whole blood in K2EDTA tubes. Collaborator samples were shipped for TCRbeta analysis as frozen whole blood, isolated PBMCs, or DNA extracted from either sample type. The immunoSEQ Assay, a bias-controlled multiplex PCR, was used to amplify TCRbeta CDR3 regions from genomic DNA. Per the original workflow: Within the assay, amplification of reference gene primers was used to estimate how many nucleated cells each sample contained. To quantify the absolute abundance of each unique TCRbeta CDR3 rearrangement, sequence reads were collapsed and filtered. For each sample, productive Simpson clonality was calculated as the square root of Simpson's diversity index over productive rearrangements. Entries here come from immuneACCESS through TCRdb and include only in-frame sequences with V and J called. Some clones fail to appear in such tables; in the studies checked, an unresolved V gene covers under half of the shortfall, and the cause of the remainder is unknown. V and J calls plus clone size are reproduced from that table; the DNA served to infer D and trimming. The sample contains about 150,000 clones, approximately 86% of them found a single time. 0.63% of the sample rests with the top ten.

This receptor was taken from a man between 60 and 70 years old with COVID-19, enrolled during active disease. The V and J segments used are TRBV2 and TRBJ1-5, and TRBD1 may be the D gene, going by 6 matching bases. Sequencing used peripheral blood. The DNA sequence is given as TGTGCCAGCAGCAAAGGACAGCCCTTCAATCAGCCCCAGCATTTT. Its protein product is CASSKGQPFNQPQHF.